Listed below are T cell receptor beta chains from one sample, sequenced in a study of blood T cell repertoires in COVID-19. Sequencing was performed with immunoSEQ multiplex PCR; in TCRdb, only in-frame clones are kept and a portion is missing. The sample records 150,000 to 170,000 clones, roughly 85% being singletons. What was sequenced was peripheral blood. The receptors were gathered from an older woman with COVID-19, enrolled during active disease. Each CDR3 is given with its conserved first and last residue. D genes are given only for firm matches. Clone size is given for some rows only: seen once, a few or many times, or a class if the clone is expanded.

v_gene	d_gene	j_gene	abundance	CDR3nt	CDR3aa
TRBV7-3	NA	TRBJ2-1	NA	TGTGCCAGCAGCCCCAGGGGCGATGAGCAGTTCTTC	CASSPRGDEQFF
TRBV7-3	NA	TRBJ1-6	once	TGTGCCAGCAGCTTAATGAACAGCCATAATTCACCCCTCCACTTT	CASSLMNSHNSPLHF
TRBV28	NA	TRBJ1-1	NA	TGTGCCAGCCTCGGGGGTGTCACTGAAGCTTTCTTT	CASLGGVTEAFF
TRBV5-5	TRBD1	TRBJ1-3	NA	TGTGCCAGCAGCTTGAGGACAGGGAAGACCGCTGGAAACACCATATATTTT	CASSLRTGKTAGNTIYF
TRBV19	NA	TRBJ1-1	NA	TGTGCCAGTAATCCCGCACCGGCAGGGCAAACTGAAGCTTTCTTT	CASNPAPAGQTEAFF
TRBV19	TRBD1	TRBJ2-2	NA	TGTGCCAGTAGTCCCCGGGGACAGGGTTACACCGGGGAGCTGTTTTTT	CASSPRGQGYTGELFF
TRBV18	TRBD1	TRBJ1-1	once	TGTGCCAGCTCTCCCATGCCTCTTCGACAGGGAGGCGGAGCTTTCTTT	CASSPMPLRQGGGAFF
TRBV4-1	NA	TRBJ1-4	NA	TGCGCCAGCAGCTATACCCCCAGCGCGGGGGAAAAACTGTTTTTT	CASSYTPSAGEKLFF
TRBV3-1/TRBV3-2	NA	TRBJ1-4	NA	TGTGCCAGCAGCCAAACAGCGGTTTCGGGGGAAAAACTGTTTTTT	CASSQTAVSGEKLFF
TRBV7-3	NA	TRBJ1-6	few	TGTGCCAGCAGCTTAAATGGGGGGAACTCACCCCTCCACTTT	CASSLNGGNSPLHF
TRBV6-1	TRBD1	TRBJ1-5	NA	TGTGCCAGCAGTGAAACGACAGGGGGCACTAATCAGCCCCAGCATTTT	CASSETTGGTNQPQHF
TRBV11-3	TRBD2	TRBJ2-2	NA	TGTGCCAGCAGCGTAGCGCGGGGGTCCACCGGGGAGCTGTTTTTT	CASSVARGSTGELFF
TRBV7-3	NA	TRBJ2-1	NA	TGTGCCAGCAGCGAAGGACTGATCAATGAGCAGTTCTTC	CASSEGLINEQFF
TRBV5-1	TRBD1	TRBJ1-2	NA	TGCGCCAGCAGCCCTGGGACAGGGGACGGCTACACCTTC	CASSPGTGDGYTF
TRBV5-1	NA	TRBJ1-1	NA	TGCGCCAGCAGCTTGTCCACAGGGTGGACTGAAGCTTTCTTT	CASSLSTGWTEAFF
TRBV7-9	NA	TRBJ1-1	NA	TGTGCCAGCAGCCGCAGAGCCCCTAAAGGGGCAGACCCTTTTGAAGCTTTCTTT	CASSRRAPKGADPFEAFF
TRBV9	NA	TRBJ1-1	NA	TGTGCCAGCAGGAAACAGGAGAACACTGAAGCTTTCTTT	CASRKQENTEAFF
TRBV5-1	NA	TRBJ1-4	NA	TGCGCCAGCAGATATACAGGGTACAATAATGAAAAACTGTTTTTT	CASRYTGYNNEKLFF
TRBV5-8	TRBD1	TRBJ2-3	NA	TGTGCCAGCAATCACAGGGGGGCAGATACGCAGTATTTT	CASNHRGADTQYF
TRBV24-1	TRBD1	TRBJ2-5	NA	TGTGCCACCAGTGACACCGGGACAGGCCTTCAAGAGACCCAGTACTTC	CATSDTGTGLQETQYF
TRBV25-1	TRBD2	TRBJ2-1	NA	TGTGCCAGCAGCGGGGCGGGGGGGCCTTACAATGAGCAGTTCTTC	CASSGAGGPYNEQFF
TRBV9	TRBD2	TRBJ2-1	NA	TGTGCCAGCAGCGTAGGTAATAGCGGGCTGTCCTACAATGAGCAGTTCTTC	CASSVGNSGLSYNEQFF
TRBV2	TRBD1	TRBJ1-1	NA	TGTGCCAGCAGGGGACAGGGATTCGGCACTGAAGCTTTCTTT	CASRGQGFGTEAFF
TRBV6-6	TRBD1	TRBJ2-2	NA	TGTGCCAGCAGTTTGACAGGGGGGAGCGGGGAGCTGTTTTTT	CASSLTGGSGELFF
TRBV27	NA	TRBJ2-7	NA	TGTGCCAGCGCAGGGGCGCGGGAGCAGTACTTC	CASAGAREQYF
TRBV6-6	TRBD2	TRBJ2-1	NA	TGTGCCAGCAGTTACGGACTAGCGGGAGTCGGGAATGAGCAGTTCTTC	CASSYGLAGVGNEQFF
TRBV5-1	NA	TRBJ2-1	NA	TGCGCCAGCACCCCCCTGACGGGAGCCCCCTCCTACAATGAGCAGTTCTTC	CASTPLTGAPSYNEQFF
TRBV9	NA	TRBJ1-3	NA	TGTGCCAGCAGCGCCCACTCGGGGGGACCCTCTGGAAACACCATATATTTT	CASSAHSGGPSGNTIYF
TRBV5-6	TRBD1	TRBJ1-3	NA	TGTGCCAGCAGCTGGGGACAGGGTACTGGAAACACCATATATTTT	CASSWGQGTGNTIYF
TRBV7-2	TRBD2	TRBJ2-5	NA	TGTGCCAGCAGCCCGCGACTAGCCTCAGAGACCCAGTACTTC	CASSPRLASETQYF
TRBV19	NA	TRBJ2-6	once	TGTGCCAGCAGGGTAGGTGGATCTGGGGCCAACGTCCTGACTTTC	CASRVGGSGANVLTF
TRBV18	NA	TRBJ1-1	many	TGTGCCAGCTCACCATCGAGGGACACTGAAGCTTTCTTT	CASSPSRDTEAFF
TRBV25-1	NA	TRBJ1-3	NA	TGTGCCAGCAGTCCACAGAACTCTGGAAACACCATATATTTT	CASSPQNSGNTIYF
TRBV5-5	NA	TRBJ1-1	NA	TGTGCCAGCAGCTTTTTTCCCAAGAACACTGAAGCTTTCTTT	CASSFFPKNTEAFF
TRBV9	TRBD2	TRBJ2-2	NA	TGTGCCAGCAGCGTATTACCGCTAGCGGGAGGGCCTGGCGGGGAGCTGTTTTTT	CASSVLPLAGGPGGELFF
TRBV27	NA	TRBJ1-2	NA	TGTGCCAGCAGGGACCTACAGGAAAACTATGGCTACACCTTC	CASRDLQENYGYTF
TRBV11-2	TRBD1	TRBJ1-2	NA	TGTGCCAGCAGCCCACAGGGGGCTGGGGGCTACACCTTC	CASSPQGAGGYTF
TRBV6-1	NA	TRBJ1-5	NA	TGTGCCAGCAGTGATGAGCCTAATCAGCCCCAGCATTTT	CASSDEPNQPQHF
TRBV10-2	NA	TRBJ1-2	NA	TGCGCCAGCAGTGTGGAGGCAGCGGGCTATGGCTACACCTTC	CASSVEAAGYGYTF
TRBV6-5	TRBD1	TRBJ1-6	once	TGTGCCAGCAGTCAGGGGGGCTATAATTCACCCCTCCACTTT	CASSQGGYNSPLHF
TRBV5-1	NA	TRBJ1-1	NA	TGCGCCAGCAGAGGGGTTTTGAACACTGAAGCTTTCTTT	CASRGVLNTEAFF
TRBV6-5	TRBD2	TRBJ2-5	NA	TGTGCCAGCAGTTGGGGACTAGCGGGAGAGACCCAGTACTTC	CASSWGLAGETQYF
TRBV19	NA	TRBJ2-1	NA	TGTGCCAGTAGCCCTGACTCCCGGAATGAGCAGTTCTTC	CASSPDSRNEQFF
TRBV4-2	NA	TRBJ1-2	NA	TGTGCCAGCAGCCAAGATCTGCAGGCCAACTATGGCTACACCTTC	CASSQDLQANYGYTF
TRBV10-3	NA	TRBJ1-2	NA	TGTGCCATCAGTGATTTCGGGGGGAGGGACTATGGCTACACCTTC	CAISDFGGRDYGYTF
TRBV21-1	NA	TRBJ1-2	once	TGTGCCAGCAGCAACCGACAGCGAAACTATGGCTACACCTTC	CASSNRQRNYGYTF
TRBV14	NA	TRBJ1-2	once	TGTGCCAGCAGCCCCCTCCGCGGCTATGGCTACACCTTC	CASSPLRGYGYTF